In its sample, the clone carrying this T cell receptor (beta chain) ranks as medium-sized. This sample stems from a study of spatial heterogeneity in lung cancer. Time point given: blood at routine non-recurrence follow-up after resection. Whole RNA came from tumor, nontumor lung or frozen PBMC and was sequenced without being sorted. With 0 bases clipped from V and 12 bases from J, the junction kept 3 bases outside the gene matches. The CDR3 totals 12 residues. Germline V gene lookup returns CDR1 SGHNT and CDR2 YYREEE (reference sequence). TCRdb ran MiXCR on the 5' RACE reads and lists one entry per CDR3 protein. The repertoire includes about 3,100 distinct CDR3 sequences, around 20% of them detected once, and 40% to 45% sits in the top ten.

The sequence was obtained from a male donor with early-stage non-small cell lung cancer. The specimen was PBMCs, collected at follow-up. The V gene is TRBV5-4, the J gene TRBJ2-1; 7 bases match TRBD2. The CDR3 nucleotides read TGTGCCAGCAGCTTGGGACTAGCAGGGCAGTTCTTC. This encodes CASSLGLAGQFF.